The T cell receptor (beta chain) described here comes from a study of T cells in Graves' hyperthyroidism and ophthalmopathy. The study, taken as a whole, reports: With a median lead of roughly 6.2 months before onset, the model predicted ophthalmopathy.

V lost 1 base to trimming and J lost 0 bases; unmatched junction nucleotides: 0. Per germline, CDR1 DFQATT and CDR2 SNEGSKA (reference sequence). CDR3 size: 16 residues. RNA transcripts were the template for amplifying TCR beta CDR3 regions. The primer set for the first-round RT-PCR of the TCR CDR3 was HTBI. TCRdb analysed the multiplex PCR reads with MiXCR anew, one entry per CDR3 protein. The data show some 490,000 distinct CDR3 sequences, about 20% seen once. Ophthalmopathy cases scored 3 or more on the Clinical Activity Score and 4 or more on NOSPECS grade, with duration below 3 months. Researchers barred patients who had uncontrolled infection, other autoimmune disease, pregnancy or lactation. Diagnosing involved the use of clinical symptoms, serum thyroxine and TRAb, thyroid ultrasound and orbital computed tomography. With regard to this clonotype: Its antigen is unknown.

The V call is TRBV20-1, the J call TRBJ2-2; 12 positions agree with TRBD2. The specimen was blood. The clonotype originates from a woman between 70 and 85 years old with Graves' ophthalmopathy. The CDR3, as DNA: TGCAGTGCTAGAGGACTAGCGGGAGCGAACACCGGGGAGCTGTTTTTT. Encoded protein: CSARGLAGANTGELFF.